The clone carrying this T cell receptor (beta chain) has just one count. This specimen comes from a study of blood T cell repertoires in COVID-19. On the study more broadly: COVID-19 samples, acute and convalescent, were from the United States, Italy and Spain. Sample material is recorded as cDNA or gDNA derived from T cells, B-cell-depleted T cells, or PBMCs.

CDR3 size: 15 residues. V gave up 4 bases and J gave up 7 bases; unmatched junction bases: 9. Germline V gene lookup returns CDR1 SGHNT and CDR2 YYREEE (reference sequence). The cohort comprised adults aged 18 to 89 years residing in about 25 US areas. Original handling: Scientists estimated how many nucleated cells there were by amplifying reference gene primers. Repertoires were generated with immunoSEQ multiplex PCR, while TCRdb's copy carries only in-frame clones and drops some. V, J and clone size are those of that table, while D and trimming were read from the DNA. The top ten hold about 3% of the sample, which has some 350,000 clones, roughly nine tenths seen once.

The sequencing sample was made of PBMCs or T cells enriched from blood (not recorded which). The receptor comes from a woman under 40 who had recovered from COVID-19. The chain uses TRBV5-4 and TRBJ2-7, with 12 nucleotides matching TRBD2. The CDR3 bases are TGTGCCAGCAGCAGCCCTAGCGGGGGGGCGGGGGAGCAGTACTTC. Translated, it gives CASSSPSGGAGEQYF.